Listed below are T cell receptor beta chains from one sample, sequenced in a study of T cell responses to AZD1222 COVID-19 vaccine. Only in-frame clones appear in the TCRdb table, and some are missing; sequencing was by immunoSEQ multiplex PCR. This table has just over 150,000 clones, about nine tenths appearing once. Sample: peripheral blood, taken on day 0 of AZD1222 vaccination. These receptors all stem from an adult in good health. CDR3s include the opening cysteine and the closing phenylalanine or tryptophan. The order of the fields is J gene, V gene, clone size, D gene, CDR3 DNA, CDR3 protein. A D gene is named only where the DNA matches it firmly. Expanded clones get a size class; other rows say once, few or many, or leave the size out.

J: TRBJ1-2; V: TRBV5-5; size: .; D: .; DNA: TGTGCCAGCAGCTTGGAGTCAGGCCTCTTTGCCTATGGCTACACCTTC; CDR3: CASSLESGLFAYGYTF
J: TRBJ1-5; V: TRBV2; size: .; D: .; DNA: TGTGCCAGCAGTGACAATTATAGCAATCAGCCCCAGCATTTT; CDR3: CASSDNYSNQPQHF
J: TRBJ1-1; V: TRBV19; size: .; D: .; DNA: TGTGCCAGTAGTAGATCCGGGGCGAACACTGAAGCTTTCTTT; CDR3: CASSRSGANTEAFF
J: TRBJ2-1; V: TRBV27; size: .; D: TRBD2; DNA: TGTGCCAGCAGTCAGGGACTAGCGGGCCTCAATGAGCAGTTCTTC; CDR3: CASSQGLAGLNEQFF
J: TRBJ2-5; V: TRBV7-2; size: .; D: .; DNA: TGTGCCAGCGCTCCAGGAGGGGGCCAAGAGACCCAGTACTTC; CDR3: CASAPGGGQETQYF
J: TRBJ2-3; V: TRBV29-1; size: .; D: TRBD2; DNA: TGCAGCGCCAGGGGACTAGCGGGGGGAGCGGATACGCAGTATTTT; CDR3: CSARGLAGGADTQYF
J: TRBJ1-1; V: TRBV11-2; size: .; D: .; DNA: TGTGCCAGCAGCCCCCGCAATCTGGGACTCCCAGCTGAAGCTTTCTTT; CDR3: CASSPRNLGLPAEAFF
J: TRBJ2-7; V: TRBV7-2; size: .; D: TRBD2; DNA: TGTGCCAGCAGCAAATCGGGACTAGCGGGGAACTACGAGCAGTACTTC; CDR3: CASSKSGLAGNYEQYF
J: TRBJ1-2; V: TRBV6-1; size: .; D: .; DNA: TGTGCCAGCAGTGAAGACTATGGCTACACCTTC; CDR3: CASSEDYGYTF
J: TRBJ2-5; V: TRBV5-6; size: .; D: .; DNA: TGTGCCAGCAGCCTACGACAGGTCCAAGAGACCCAGTACTTC; CDR3: CASSLRQVQETQYF
J: TRBJ2-7; V: TRBV16; size: few; D: .; DNA: TGTGCCAGCAGCCAGAGCTACGAGCAGTACTTC; CDR3: CASSQSYEQYF
J: TRBJ2-2; V: TRBV12-3/TRBV12-4; size: .; D: .; DNA: TGTGCCAGCAGTTTTAAACTCAACGGGGAGCTGTTTTTT; CDR3: CASSFKLNGELFF
J: TRBJ1-2; V: TRBV19; size: once; D: TRBD1; DNA: TGTGCCAGTAGTGCCCGACAGGGGGAAACGGGCTACACCTTC; CDR3: CASSARQGETGYTF
J: TRBJ1-1; V: TRBV9; size: .; D: .; DNA: TGTGCCAGCAGCGTAGCACAGGAGAACACTGAAGCTTTCTTT; CDR3: CASSVAQENTEAFF
J: TRBJ2-3; V: TRBV7-2; size: .; D: .; DNA: TGTGCCAGCAGCTTAAGAAGCTTAGCTCTGGCGGGCACAGATACGCAGTATTTT; CDR3: CASSLRSLALAGTDTQYF
J: TRBJ2-3; V: TRBV3-1/TRBV3-2; size: .; D: .; DNA: TGTGCCAGCAGCCAAGATGTTGGGATCAGAGATACGCAGTATTTT; CDR3: CASSQDVGIRDTQYF
J: TRBJ1-1; V: TRBV19; size: .; D: TRBD1; DNA: TGTGCCACCATCCGGGACAGGGGGCAATCATCGGGCACTGAAGCTTTCTTT; CDR3: CATIRDRGQSSGTEAFF
J: TRBJ2-7; V: TRBV27; size: .; D: .; DNA: TGTGCCAGCAGTTCCCGGGACAATTGGGGCTACGAGCAGTACTTC; CDR3: CASSSRDNWGYEQYF
J: TRBJ2-1; V: TRBV18; size: .; D: .; DNA: TGTGCCAGCTCCGTAAGCCCCGCCGCCAGCTCCTACAATGAGCAGTTCTTC; CDR3: CASSVSPAASSYNEQFF
J: TRBJ1-1; V: TRBV27; size: .; D: .; DNA: TGTGCCAGCAGTTTATCGTTAGGGGTGAACACTGAAGCTTTCTTT; CDR3: CASSLSLGVNTEAFF
J: TRBJ2-2; V: TRBV30; size: .; D: .; DNA: TGTGCCTGGAGCTTTTCAGGGCCCGGGGAGCTGTTTTTT; CDR3: CAWSFSGPGELFF
J: TRBJ1-4; V: TRBV5-4; size: once; D: .; DNA: TGTGCCAGCTCTATAGTGGCAGGCGAAAAACTGTTTTTT; CDR3: CASSIVAGEKLFF
J: TRBJ2-1; V: TRBV7-3; size: .; D: TRBD1; DNA: TGTGCCAGCAGCTCGGGACAGGGGGCGTTTAATGAGCAGTTCTTC; CDR3: CASSSGQGAFNEQFF
J: TRBJ2-7; V: TRBV4-3; size: .; D: TRBD1; DNA: TGCGCCAGCAGCCAAATTGATGGGTGGGGACAGGGTCTCTCCTACGAGCAGTACTTC; CDR3: CASSQIDGWGQGLSYEQYF
J: TRBJ1-4; V: TRBV5-1; size: .; D: .; DNA: TGCGCCAGCAGCTTCTTCCTCGGGACAAAGGAAGATGAAAAACTGTTTTTT; CDR3: CASSFFLGTKEDEKLFF
J: TRBJ2-3; V: TRBV24-1; size: .; D: TRBD2; DNA: TGTGCCACCCGCGGGGGGGCGGGCCCGGACACAGATACGCAGTATTTT; CDR3: CATRGGAGPDTDTQYF
J: TRBJ2-7; V: TRBV7-9; size: few; D: .; DNA: TGTGCCAGCAGCTTAGTTCAGCACGAGCAGTACTTC; CDR3: CASSLVQHEQYF